Shown below are 8 T cell receptor beta chains from a single sample sequenced in a study of blood T cell repertoires in COVID-19. Libraries were prepared by immunoSEQ multiplex PCR; TCRdb keeps only in-frame clonotypes and omits some of them. The top ten clones hold 2.1% of a sample with roughly 230,000 clones, around 90% of them seen once. Sequencing was carried out using peripheral blood. The receptor set was obtained from a woman between 55 and 75 years old with COVID-19, enrolled during active disease.

The V and J genes are TRBV29-1 and TRBJ1-2; tentatively, D is TRBD1 (5 bases). The V end lost 5 bases, the J end lost 2 bases, and 12 bases lay between the germline ends. The germline gives CDR1 SQVTM, CDR2 ANQGSEA. The CDR3 contains 13 residues. CDR3 protein: CSVREGPNYGYTF. The CDR3 DNA reads as TGCAGCGTTAGGGAGGGGCCAAACTATGGCTACACCTTC.

The J gene is TRBJ1-3, the V gene TRBV5-4; weak D call: TRBD1 (6 bases). The length of the CDR3 is 14 residues. V lost 2 bases and J lost 4, with 10 bases in between. CDR1 and CDR2 from the germline V gene are SGHNT and YYREEE (reference sequence). CDR3 nucleotide sequence: TGTGCCAGCAGCTTTGGGGACATCGGAAACACCATATATTTT. Translated, it gives CASSFGDIGNTIYF.

This clone was counted once. V gene TRBV2 combines with J gene TRBJ1-1, with D perhaps TRBD1 (5 bases). Germline V gene lookup returns CDR1 SNHLY and CDR2 FYNNEI. V was pared by 11 bases and J by 4 bases, with 17 bases between. CDR3 length: 13 residues. The CDR3 bases are TGTGCCGTAGGGCAGGGTTGGACCACTGAAGCTTTCTTT. Its protein product is CAVGQGWTTEAFF. The variable domain in full, with the rest retrieved from reference TRBV2 and TRBJ1-1, is EPEVTQTPSHQVTQMGQEVILRCVPISNHLYFYWYRQILGQKVEFLVSFYNNEISEKSEIFDDQFSVERPDGSNFTLKIRSTKLEDSAMYFCAVGQGWTTEAFFGQGTRLTVV.

The rearrangement uses TRBV19 and TRBJ1-2; D is possibly TRBD1 (6 bases). The CDR3 runs to 13 residues. The V end lost 6 bases, the J end lost 8 bases, and 16 bases lay between the germline ends. Germline V CDR1 and CDR2: LNHDA, SQIVND (reference sequence). CDR3 in DNA: TGTGCCAGTAGCTCACAGGGTCGATGGGGCTACACCTTC. This gives the protein CASSSQGRWGYTF.

The chain employs TRBV23-1 and TRBJ1-5; D perhaps matches TRBD1 (6 bases). TRBV23-1 is labeled an ORF, and its function is uncertain. The CDR3 is 19 residues long. V was clipped by 2 bases and J by 0 bases, with 20 bases between them. CDR3 sequence: CASSQKVGQLPYSNQPQHF. In DNA, the CDR3 is TGCGCCAGCAGTCAAAAGGTAGGACAGCTACCCTATAGCAATCAGCCCCAGCATTTT.

This chain links TRBV19 with TRBJ2-7; weak D call: TRBD2 (7 bases). The CDR3 contains 15 residues. From germline, CDR1 is LNHDA and CDR2 SQIVND (reference sequence). The germline V and J ends were trimmed by 6 bases and 2 bases, with 17 bases remaining between them. Written as DNA, the CDR3 is TGTGCCAGTAGGACCCGGGGGGCTCAAACCTACGAGCAGTACTTC. Translation: CASRTRGAQTYEQYF.

J is TRBJ1-1 and V is TRBV19; 8 positions match TRBD1. The CDR3 totals 12 residues. Per germline, CDR1 LNHDA and CDR2 SQIVND (reference sequence). Trimming cost V 8 bases and J 7 bases; bases outside gene matches: 6. Written as DNA, the CDR3 is TGTGCCAGTGGAAGTACAGGGGGTGAAGCTTTCTTT. Amino acid sequence: CASGSTGGEAFF.

V gene TRBV4-2 combines with J gene TRBJ2-2; weak D call: TRBD1 (5 bases). Germline lookup yields CDR1 LGHNA and CDR2 YNFKEQ. Deletions cut 1 base from V and 4 bases from J, with 10 bases between. The CDR3 has 15 residues. The CDR3 DNA follows: TGTGCCAGCAGCCAAGTAAGACAGTCCACCGGGGAGCTGTTTTTT. Translated, it gives CASSQVRQSTGELFF.